This T cell receptor beta chain appears in the sequencing data of a study of beta chain features in type 1 diabetes. Findings and limits, study-wide: An over-representation of cells with high TCR expression could result from cDNA sequencing. People with Type 1 diabetes carried modestly yet significantly shorter TCRB CDR3s in all four CD4+ subsets.

Reverse transcribing all isolated RNA meant expressed TCRB transcripts were sequenced. The method was immunoSEQ multiplex PCR; TCRdb's version includes in-frame clones alone and lacks a portion of them. The sample includes roughly 180,000 clones, 7.8% seen only once; the top ten take about 1%. Every donor had blood drawn once into heparin, approximately 110 mL on average. This CDR3 is 15 amino acids long. Germline assignment: CDR1 SGDLS and CDR2 YYNGEE. Trimming removed 0 bases at V and 0 bases at J, with 7 bases between. Remarks on this clone: Its antigen remains unidentified.

V gene TRBV9 combines with J gene TRBJ2-1; no clear D. The sequence was obtained from a woman aged 40-49 years with type 1 diabetes. Sequencing input: central memory CD4+ T cells from blood. This CDR3 is CASSVDGTSYNEQFF. DNA of the CDR3: TGTGCCAGCAGCGTAGACGGTACCTCCTACAATGAGCAGTTCTTC.